Listed here are 32 T cell receptor beta chains from one sample, sequenced in a study of CXCR3-negative and CXCR3-positive naive CD8 T cells. UMI labels and 5' RACE were used to prepare the TRB cDNA libraries. TCRdb re-called the 5' RACE reads and shows each CDR3 protein once, DNA omitted. The repertoire shows some 56,000 distinct CDR3 sequences; the top ten hold 20% to 25%. The sequenced sample consisted of memory CD8+ T cells from blood. Receptor source: a human donor in good health. Some clones in this sample may be carry-over from other donors' samples.

The CDR3 sequence: CSPRLPGRTLAKNIQYF. J is TRBJ2-4 and V is TRBV29-1; the TCRdb D gene call, TRBD1, has no DNA to confirm it. Germline-derived CDR1 and CDR2 are SQVTM and ANQGSEA. The CDR3 runs to 17 residues.

The chain is built from TRBV7-9 and TRBJ1-3; TCRdb lists TRBD1, though no DNA is available to test this call. This CDR3 is 16 amino acids long. Germline CDR1 reads SEHNR; CDR2 reads FQNEAQ (reference sequence). CDR3 loop: CASSYESRGTGNTIYF.

The rearrangement uses TRBV5-4 and TRBJ2-2; the D call from TCRdb, TRBD2, cannot be confirmed without DNA. Germline V gene sequence: CDR1 SGHNT, CDR2 YYREEE (reference sequence). CDR3 length: 16 amino acids. This chain's CDR3 is CASSQGLAINTGELFF.

V is TRBV18 and J is TRBJ1-3; TCRdb returns TRBD1, unconfirmable since there is no DNA. Germline values: CDR1 KGHSH, CDR2 LQKENI. The CDR3 has 17 residues. Here the CDR3 reads CASSAGEGATSGNTIYF.

V usage is TRBV12-3 or TRBV12-4 and J usage is TRBJ1-1; no DNA is available, so the TRBD1 call from TCRdb remains unchecked. This CDR3 comprises 13 residues. CDR3 residues: CASSLGGIAEAFF.

The chain carries TRBV30 and TRBJ2-7. Per the germline V gene, CDR1 is GTSNPN and CDR2 is SVGIG (reference sequence). The CDR3 runs to 12 residues. CDR3 in amino acids: CAWSVEPYEQYF.

This chain connects TRBV11-2 to TRBJ2-4. Germline V CDR1 and CDR2: SGHAT, FQNNGV. The CDR3 runs 13 residues. CDR3 sequence: CASSLAYGNIQYF. The complete variable domain, with remaining parts taken from reference TRBV11-2 and TRBJ2-4, reads EAGVAQSPRYKIIEKRQSVAFWCNPISGHATLYWYQQILGQGPKLLIQFQNNGVVDDSQLPKDRFSAERLKGVDSTLKIQPAKLEDSAVYLCASSLAYGNIQYFGAGTRLSVL.

Its frequency marks this clonotype as medium-sized. V usage is TRBV7-3 and J usage is TRBJ2-1. The CDR3 is 12 residues long. Germline V gene data show CDR1 as SGHTA and CDR2 as FQGTGA. The CDR3 sequence: CATRGPNNEQFF.

The gene calls are TRBV4-2 and TRBJ2-7; TCRdb proposes TRBD1, but this gene call is untestable without DNA. The CDR3 consists of 13 residues. Looked up from germline, CDR1 is LGHNA and CDR2 is YNFKEQ. The CDR3 reads CASSQWQGYEQYF.

The gene calls are TRBV29-1 and TRBJ2-7; TCRdb gives TRBD1 as the D gene, but with no DNA this cannot be confirmed. Germline CDR1 reads SQVTM; CDR2 reads ANQGSEA. CDR3 length: 16 residues. CDR3: CSVEEIRGGLYYEQYF.

The V gene is TRBV3-1, the J gene TRBJ2-7; TCRdb's D gene call, TRBD2, goes unchecked for lack of DNA. CDR1 is LGHDT, CDR2 YNNKEL, per germline (reference sequence). There are 13 residues in the CDR3. CDR3 in amino acids: CASSPGLIYEQYF.

V usage is TRBV19 and J usage is TRBJ2-7; TCRdb designates TRBD2, a call that cannot be tested without DNA. Germline loops: CDR1 LNHDA, CDR2 SQIVND (reference sequence). The CDR3 spans 14 residues. CDR3 in amino acids: CASSFSSGGYEQYF.

V and J are TRBV29-1 and TRBJ1-1; TCRdb picks TRBD1, but there is no DNA to check that call. CDR1 SQVTM and CDR2 ANQGSEA come from the germline V gene. The CDR3 is 15 amino acids. CDR3 protein: CSVDPRTGMNTEAFF. Using reference TRBV29-1 and TRBJ1-1 for the parts outside the CDR3, the full variable domain is SAVISQKPSRDICQRGTSLTIQCQVDSQVTMMFWYRQQPGQSLTLIATANQGSEATYESGFVIDKFPISRPNLTFSTLTVSNMSPEDSSIYLCSVDPRTGMNTEAFFGQGTRLTVV.

The chain uses TRBV7-6 and TRBJ2-2; TCRdb's assignment of TRBD2 cannot be checked, as there is no DNA. Germline V lookup: CDR1 SGHVS, CDR2 FNYEAQ. This CDR3 is 16 amino acids long. The CDR3 loop reads CASSLKAGGPTGELFF.

The chain combines TRBV7-9 with TRBJ2-1; without DNA, the TCRdb call of TRBD2 cannot be checked. This CDR3 comprises 14 residues. Germline V gene data show CDR1 as SEHNR and CDR2 as FQNEAQ (reference sequence). This CDR3 is CASTPGGGKNEQFF.

This rearrangement joins TRBV5-1 to TRBJ2-1; lacking DNA, the TRBD1 call made by TCRdb goes unchecked. Germline assignment: CDR1 SGHRS and CDR2 YFSETQ. CDR3 size: 14 residues. CDR3 loop: CASSYDRYYNEQFF.

V usage is TRBV10-3 and J usage is TRBJ2-5; the D call of TRBD2 rests on TCRdb alone, since no DNA is present to check it. The CDR3 has 14 amino acids. In germline, CDR1 is ENHRY, CDR2 SYGVKD. The CDR3 spells CAISAFAGSETQYF.

This chain connects TRBV29-1 to TRBJ2-7; TCRdb's assignment of TRBD1 cannot be checked, as there is no DNA. CDR1 is SQVTM, CDR2 ANQGSEA, per germline. The CDR3 extends over 12 amino acids. The CDR3 loop is CSVRQGGNEQYF.

The V call is TRBV10-3, the J call TRBJ2-3; the TCRdb call, TRBD2, lacks DNA for checking. CDR3 size: 14 residues. The germline V gene has CDR1 ENHRY and CDR2 SYGVKD. CDR3 in amino acids: CATRAGSRTDTQYF.

CDR3: CASSQGTVPDTQYF. The chain couples TRBV7-7 to TRBJ2-3; TCRdb names TRBD1, which stays unverified in the absence of DNA. The V gene's germline CDR1 is SSHAT and CDR2 FNYEAQ (reference sequence). The CDR3 contains 14 residues.

V usage is TRBV7-2 and J usage is TRBJ2-1; the TRBD1 assignment by TCRdb is unverifiable without DNA. There are 14 residues in the CDR3. CDR1 is SGHTA, CDR2 FQGNSA, per germline. CDR3 sequence: CASSLGAGLNEQFF.

The chain combines TRBV9 with TRBJ2-3; the D call of TRBD2 rests on TCRdb alone, since no DNA is present to check it. Germline loops: CDR1 SGDLS, CDR2 YYNGEE. The CDR3 loop spans 15 amino acids. The CDR3 loop is CASSVVGRAGDTQYF.

This chain uses TRBV6-2 or TRBV6-3 with TRBJ2-3; the D gene TCRdb calls, TRBD2, cannot be checked with no DNA. This CDR3 has 16 amino acids. Germline CDR1 MNHEY, CDR2 SVGEGT. This chain's CDR3 is CASRGLAGAFTDTQYF.

The chain recombines TRBV4-3 with TRBJ2-3; TCRdb indicates TRBD1, and absent DNA this call remains unverified. CDR1 and CDR2 (germline): LGHNA, YSLEER. This CDR3 is 15 amino acids long. CDR3 in amino acids: CASSPGQDSTDTQYF.

The chain has TRBV20-1 and TRBJ1-1; TCRdb returns TRBD1, unconfirmable since there is no DNA. CDR1 is DFQATT, CDR2 SNEGSKA, per germline (reference sequence). The CDR3 has 15 amino acids. The CDR3 is CSARDHRQGNTEAFF.

The CDR3: CASSFSIHAGGEGYEQYF. The chain joins TRBV11-2 to TRBJ2-7; TCRdb names TRBD1, which stays unverified in the absence of DNA. Germline V gene sequence: CDR1 SGHAT, CDR2 FQNNGV. This CDR3 has 18 residues.

This chain uses TRBV27 with TRBJ1-1. This CDR3 is 12 amino acids long. Germline loops: CDR1 MNHEY, CDR2 SMNVEV (reference sequence). CDR3 loop: CASSSRFTEAFF.

The chain has TRBV29-1 and TRBJ1-1; the TCRdb call, TRBD1, lacks DNA for checking. The CDR3 has 12 amino acids. Germline V gene sequence: CDR1 SQVTM, CDR2 ANQGSEA. The CDR3 loop reads CSIQGDGAEAFF.

The chain combines TRBV21-1 with TRBJ1-4; no DNA is available, so the TRBD1 call from TCRdb remains unchecked. TRBV21-1 is classified as a pseudogene. CDR3 length: 15 residues. CDR3 in amino acids: CASSARQDGNEKLFF.

V gene TRBV3-1 combines with J gene TRBJ1-4. Germline assignment: CDR1 LGHDT and CDR2 YNNKEL (reference sequence). The CDR3 has 13 amino acids. The CDR3 protein is CASKDELNEKLFF.

The chain joins TRBV7-9 to TRBJ2-1; TCRdb's assignment of TRBD1 cannot be checked, as there is no DNA. The CDR3 length is 13 residues. CDR1 is SEHNR and CDR2 is FQNEAQ in the germline V gene (reference sequence). The CDR3 sequence is CASSHPGGNEQFF.

The V call is TRBV20-1, the J call TRBJ2-3; checking the TCRdb D call of TRBD1 is not possible without DNA. The CDR3 has 14 residues. Germline V gene data show CDR1 as DFQATT and CDR2 as SNEGSKA (reference sequence). The CDR3 spells CSVGTPSSTDTQYF.